What follows are 14 T cell receptor beta chains derived from one specimen sequenced in a study of technical replicates of blood from several donors. TCRdb's copy holds only in-frame clones and misses some; the assay was immunoSEQ multiplex PCR. The table records roughly 80,000 clones, around 89% of them present only once. The sequenced sample was T cells isolated from PBMCs. All receptors derive from a human donor in good health.

This CDR3 is CAWRGAPHEYEQYF. CDR3 nucleotides: TGTGCCTGGAGGGGGGCCCCCCACGAGTACGAGCAGTACTTC. V is TRBV30 and J is TRBJ2-7; D perhaps matches TRBD1 (6 bases). V was cut by 3 bases and J by 4 bases, with 16 bases left in between. CDR3 length: 14 amino acids. Germline lookup yields CDR1 GTSNPN and CDR2 SVGIG (reference sequence).

This chain uses TRBV11-3 with TRBJ2-7, with no clear D. The germline CDR1 and CDR2 sequences are SGHNT and YENEEA. CDR3 size: 14 residues. The germline V and J ends were trimmed by 3 bases and 2 bases, with 11 bases remaining between them. CDR3 residues: CASSFRVSPYEQYF. CDR3 DNA sequence: TGTGCCAGCAGCTTCCGGGTCTCCCCCTACGAGCAGTACTTC.

The chain is built from TRBV10-3 and TRBJ2-7, with 7 bases identical to TRBD1. V was clipped by 2 bases and J by 3 bases; unmatched bases: 7. The length of the CDR3 is 15 residues. Germline V lookup: CDR1 ENHRY, CDR2 SYGVKD. The CDR3 DNA follows: TGTGCCATCAGTGAGGGGGGTCAGGGGGACTACGAGCAGTACTTC. This encodes CAISEGGQGDYEQYF.

The chain links TRBV4-1 to TRBJ1-5, with 7 bases lining up with TRBD1. The trim removed 5 bases at V and 2 bases at J, leaving 0 bases unmatched. Germline V gene data show CDR1 as MGHRA and CDR2 as YSYEKL. The length of the CDR3 is 13 residues. Written as DNA, the CDR3 is TGCGCCAGCAGCGACAGGGGCAATCAGCCCCAGCATTTT. It codes for CASSDRGNQPQHF.

The chain links TRBV7-9 to TRBJ1-2, with D maybe TRBD1 (6 bases). Trimming took off 4 bases at V and 7 bases at J, with 16 bases between the two ends. Germline lookup yields CDR1 SEHNR and CDR2 FQNEAQ (reference sequence). CDR3 size: 14 residues. CDR3 sequence reads: CASSWAQGIGGYTF. CDR3 in DNA: TGTGCCAGCAGCTGGGCACAGGGAATAGGTGGCTACACCTTC.

The chain has TRBV5-6 and TRBJ2-7; 10 positions match TRBD1. This CDR3 has 15 amino acids. The V segment lost 5 bases and the J segment 1 base; nucleotides outside the gene matches: 6. Germline V gene lookup returns CDR1 SGHDT and CDR2 YYEEEE. This CDR3 is CASSRGTGVSYEQYF. The CDR3 nucleotides read TGTGCCAGCAGTAGGGGGACAGGGGTTTCCTACGAGCAGTACTTC.

The V and J genes are TRBV6-5 and TRBJ2-7, with TRBD2 identical over 8 bases. There are 13 residues in the CDR3. Per germline, CDR1 MNHEY and CDR2 SVGAGI. V shed 2 bases, J shed 5 bases, and the junction held 2 bases outside the gene matches. The CDR3 loop is CASSYAGGDEQYF. The CDR3 DNA is TGTGCCAGCAGTTACGCGGGGGGAGACGAGCAGTACTTC.

The chain employs TRBV4-1 and TRBJ1-2; 8 bases are a match to TRBD1. Trimming took 3 bases from V and 9 from J; bases not matched to a gene: 12. This CDR3 spans 15 amino acids. CDR1 is MGHRA, CDR2 YSYEKL, per germline. The CDR3 bases are TGCGCCAGCAGCCATGGAGTGTTGGACAGGGAAAGCTACACCTTC. Translating it yields CASSHGVLDRESYTF.

This clone was detected only a few times. The V gene is TRBV5-5, the J gene TRBJ1-1; no clear D. CDR1 and CDR2 from the germline V gene are SGHKS and YYEKEE (reference sequence). The germline V and J ends were trimmed by 1 base and 0 bases, with 4 bases remaining between them. There are 13 residues in the CDR3. CDR3 in amino acids: CASSLSVNTEAFF. CDR3 bases: TGTGCCAGCAGCTTGTCAGTGAACACTGAAGCTTTCTTT.

The chain employs TRBV6-4 and TRBJ2-3; the match to TRBD1 covers 8 bases. J gave up 4 bases and V 0 bases, and 0 bases lay outside the gene matches. The germline CDR1 and CDR2 sequences are MRHNA and SNTAGT. The CDR3 contains 14 residues. The CDR3: CASSDSQGADTQYF. DNA of the CDR3: TGTGCCAGCAGTGACTCACAGGGGGCAGATACGCAGTATTTT.

This clone appeared a single time. This sequence joins TRBV9 and TRBJ2-5; TRBD1 matches 9 bases. CDR3 length: 14 amino acids. Trimming took 4 bases from V and 5 from J; bases not matched to a gene: 6. Germline V CDR1 and CDR2: SGDLS, YYNGEE. CDR3 sequence (DNA): TGTGCCAGCAGCACAGGGGGCGGAACGGAGACCCAGTACTTC. Protein: CASSTGGGTETQYF.

This clone was detected a few times. The chain employs TRBV7-3 and TRBJ2-1; 7 bases fit TRBD1. Germline-derived CDR1 and CDR2 are SGHTA and FQGTGA. Trimming at V came to 8 bases and at J to 5 bases, leaving 6 bases not matched to a gene. The CDR3 sequence is 13 residues long. The CDR3 sequence: CASRQGMDNEQFF. Written as DNA, the CDR3 is TGTGCCAGCCGACAGGGTATGGACAATGAGCAGTTCTTC.

The V and J genes are TRBV10-2 and TRBJ2-3, with 10 nucleotides matching TRBD2. The CDR3 is 14 amino acids. Germline assignment: CDR1 WSHSY and CDR2 SAAADI. Trimming took 7 bases from V and 4 from J; bases not matched to a gene: 5. The CDR3 DNA follows: TGCGCCAGCACCTTAGCGGGGGGATCAGATACGCAGTATTTT. This codes for CASTLAGGSDTQYF.

The chain recombines TRBV9 with TRBJ2-5, with 9 nucleotides matching TRBD2. V was pared by 0 bases and J by 3 bases, with 0 bases of the junction left unmatched. CDR1 and CDR2 (germline): SGDLS, YYNGEE. There are 14 residues in the CDR3. The CDR3 here is CASSVGLAEETQYF. CDR3 DNA sequence: TGTGCCAGCAGCGTAGGACTAGCGGAAGAGACCCAGTACTTC.